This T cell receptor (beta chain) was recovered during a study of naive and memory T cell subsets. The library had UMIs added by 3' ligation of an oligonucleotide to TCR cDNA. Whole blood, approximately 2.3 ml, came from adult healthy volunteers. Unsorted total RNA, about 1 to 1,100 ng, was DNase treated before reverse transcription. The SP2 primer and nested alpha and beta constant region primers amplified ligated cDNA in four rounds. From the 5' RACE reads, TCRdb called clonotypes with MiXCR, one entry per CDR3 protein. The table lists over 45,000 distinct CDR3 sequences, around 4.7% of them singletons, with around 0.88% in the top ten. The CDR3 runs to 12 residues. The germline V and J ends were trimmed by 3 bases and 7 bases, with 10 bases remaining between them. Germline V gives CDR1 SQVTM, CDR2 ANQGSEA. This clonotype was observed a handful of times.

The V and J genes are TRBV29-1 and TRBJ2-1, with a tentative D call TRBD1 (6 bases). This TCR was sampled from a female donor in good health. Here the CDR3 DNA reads TGCAGCGTTGAGCTGCAGGGGAATGAGCAGTTCTTC. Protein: CSVELQGNEQFF.